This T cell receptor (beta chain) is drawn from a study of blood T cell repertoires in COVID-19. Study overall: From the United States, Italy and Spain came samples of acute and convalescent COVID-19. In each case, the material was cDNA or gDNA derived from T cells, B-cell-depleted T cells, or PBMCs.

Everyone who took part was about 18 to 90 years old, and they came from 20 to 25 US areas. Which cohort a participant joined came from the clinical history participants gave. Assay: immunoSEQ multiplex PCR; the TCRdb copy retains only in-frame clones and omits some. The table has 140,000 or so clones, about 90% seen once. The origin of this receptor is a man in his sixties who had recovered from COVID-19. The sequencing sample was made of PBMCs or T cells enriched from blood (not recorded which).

The CDR3 spells CASSLEGVTDTQYF. In DNA form, the CDR3 reads TGCGCCAGCAGCTTGGAGGGGGTCACAGATACGCAGTATTTT. The rearrangement links TRBV5-1 to TRBJ2-3; tentative D call: TRBD1 (6 bases). This CDR3 contains 14 residues. Germline V CDR1 and CDR2: SGHRS, YFSETQ. Trimming removed 0 bases from V and 2 bases from J, with 7 bases in between.